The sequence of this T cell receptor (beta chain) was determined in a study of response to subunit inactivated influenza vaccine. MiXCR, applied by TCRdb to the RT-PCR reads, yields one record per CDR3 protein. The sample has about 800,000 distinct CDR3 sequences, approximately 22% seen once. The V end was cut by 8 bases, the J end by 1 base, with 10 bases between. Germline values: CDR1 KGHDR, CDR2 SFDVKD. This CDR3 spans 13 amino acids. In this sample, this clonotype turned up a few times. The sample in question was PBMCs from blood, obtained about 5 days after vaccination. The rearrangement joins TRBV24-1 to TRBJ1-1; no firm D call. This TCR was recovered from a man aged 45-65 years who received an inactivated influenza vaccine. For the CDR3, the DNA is TGTGCCACCATGGCAGGAACGAACACTGAAGCTTTCTTT. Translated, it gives CATMAGTNTEAFF.